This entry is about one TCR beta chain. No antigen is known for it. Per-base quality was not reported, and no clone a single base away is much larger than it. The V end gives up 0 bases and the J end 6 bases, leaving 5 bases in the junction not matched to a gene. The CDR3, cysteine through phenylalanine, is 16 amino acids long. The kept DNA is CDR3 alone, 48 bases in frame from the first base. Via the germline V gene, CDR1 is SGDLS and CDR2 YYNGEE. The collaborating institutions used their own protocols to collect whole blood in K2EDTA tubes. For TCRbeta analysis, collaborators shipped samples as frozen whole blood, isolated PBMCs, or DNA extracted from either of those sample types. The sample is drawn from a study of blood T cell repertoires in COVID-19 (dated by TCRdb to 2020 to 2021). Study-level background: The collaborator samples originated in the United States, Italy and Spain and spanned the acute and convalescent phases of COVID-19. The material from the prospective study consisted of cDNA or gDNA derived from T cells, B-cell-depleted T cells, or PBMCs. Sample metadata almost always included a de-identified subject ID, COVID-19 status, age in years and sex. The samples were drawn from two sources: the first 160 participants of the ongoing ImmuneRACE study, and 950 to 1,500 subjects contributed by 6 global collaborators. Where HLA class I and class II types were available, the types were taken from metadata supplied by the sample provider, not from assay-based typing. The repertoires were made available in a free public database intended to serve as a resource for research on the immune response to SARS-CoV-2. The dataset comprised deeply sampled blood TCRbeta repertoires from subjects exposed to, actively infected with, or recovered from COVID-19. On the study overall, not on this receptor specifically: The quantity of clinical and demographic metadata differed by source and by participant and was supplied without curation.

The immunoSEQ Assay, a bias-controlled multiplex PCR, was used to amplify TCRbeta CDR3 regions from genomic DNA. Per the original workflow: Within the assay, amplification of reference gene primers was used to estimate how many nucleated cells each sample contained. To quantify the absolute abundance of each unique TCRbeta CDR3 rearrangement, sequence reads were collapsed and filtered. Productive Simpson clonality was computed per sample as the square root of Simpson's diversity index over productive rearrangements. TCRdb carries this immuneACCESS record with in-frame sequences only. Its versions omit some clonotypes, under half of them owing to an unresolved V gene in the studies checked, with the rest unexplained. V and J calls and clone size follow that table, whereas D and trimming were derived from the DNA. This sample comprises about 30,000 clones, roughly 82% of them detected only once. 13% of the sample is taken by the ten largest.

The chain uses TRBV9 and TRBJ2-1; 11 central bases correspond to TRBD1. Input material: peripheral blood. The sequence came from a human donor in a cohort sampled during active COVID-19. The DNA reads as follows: TGTGCCAGCAGCGTAGCCACCGGGACAGGGGGCAATGAGCAGTTCTTC. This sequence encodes CASSVATGTGGNEQFF.